The T cell receptor beta chain under discussion was sequenced for a study of T cells in women clearing cervical HPV infection (dated 2018 in TCRdb). A note on the overall study: The cases were fewer than 30 women with histologically confirmed HPV16-related CIN3 or worse, and 2 of these cases were invasive cancers. The approximately 26 controls were women who cleared a single incident HPV16 infection within 12 months without developing precancer or cancer. Case blood was taken at the visit when the lesion was first identified, whereas control blood was taken when infection was no longer detected. Among cases, blood sampling came a median of about 150 days after lesion detection, with an interquartile range of roughly 85 to 200 days. Since only a few of the women had HLA typing available, the possibility that HLA type was acting as a confounder could not be ruled out. This exploratory proof-of-principle case-control study, nested within the Guanacaste HPV Natural History Study in Costa Rica, compared TCR repertoires among women with different cervical HPV16 outcomes. Cases and controls were matched on age within five years and on year of sample collection. Cases had a median age of almost 35 years compared with 38 for controls, and baseline characteristics showed no significant differences between the groups. In the parent cohort, some 10,000 women aged 18 or older were enrolled in Guanacaste, Costa Rica, during about 1993 to 1994 and were followed for less than 8 years. Quality controls consisted of five blinded duplicates per group, for a total of roughly 60 samples made up of approximately 50 participants and ten or so replicates. What the authors observed across the whole study: Random forest classifiers combining richness and V gene abundances distinguished cases from controls with an estimated AUC of 0.83. Because the number of T cells per sample was unknown, the richness differences could reflect varying T-cell content rather than repertoire biology. Across sequencing depths, CIN3+ cases showed significantly higher TCR repertoire richness than controls, but evenness did not differ between the groups. The cross-sectional design could not show whether associations preceded infection or resulted from it; effector/memory subsets and HPV-specific T cells were not isolated. Lower TRBV6-7 relative abundance was observed in cases than in controls (0.11% versus 0.16%; Bonferroni P = 0.0008).

The immunoSEQ assay used multiplex PCR to amplify TCR beta CDR3 regions from an average of about 1,200 ng of genomic DNA per sample. To correct primer bias, the assay used a complete synthetic TCR repertoire to set an amplification baseline. Amplicons were sequenced on the Illumina platform. Processing in the source paper ran as follows. Sequences were error-corrected by clustering with frequency ratios and a modified nearest-neighbor algorithm, then analyzed in the immunoSEQ Analyzer with IMGT gene definitions. TCR richness and evenness were averaged over 20 rarefaction repeats at each rarefaction depth, excluding samples with fewer sequences than the depth. Wilcoxon rank sum tests with FDR correction were used to compare relative abundances of V, D and J genes between the groups. Blinded duplicates gave an intraclass correlation of roughly 95% for TCR richness and an average of around 83% across over 65 gene segments. Not all clones reach the TCRdb copy of this immuneACCESS table, which keeps in-frame sequences only. Checked studies attribute under half of the gap to unresolved V genes and leave the rest unexplained. Clone size and the V and J calls come from that table; the DNA yielded D and trimming. The table for this sample records about 48,000 clones. The ten largest clones capture around 1.5% of the sample.

Every participant had a single incident cervical HPV16 infection, and women with prevalent HPV16 infections were excluded. Cervical HPV DNA was detected by MY09/MY11 PCR and genotyped by dot-blot hybridization. Approximately 15 mL of heparinized blood were centrifuged, and the buffy coat was split into aliquots, frozen at -30 degrees C, and then kept at -80 degrees C. QIAGEN kits were used to extract genomic DNA from buffy coat specimens. Clipping removes 4 bases from V and 4 bases from J, with 6 as the unmatched junction base count. The CDR3 starts with the cysteine, ends with the phenylalanine, and has 15 residues. Part of the CDR3 DNA is given, 36 bases translated from base 1. The germline V gene gives CDR1 as SGHRS and CDR2 as YFSETQ. Concerning this clone itself: The specificity of this receptor is unknown. The CDR3 is cut off 3 residues early in the read; its end comes from the germline J gene.

Sequencing input: blood buffy coat. The origin of this receptor is a woman between 18 and 70 years old with a cervical HPV16 infection that either progressed to CIN3+ or cleared (not recorded which). In this chain, TRBV5-1 is recombined with TRBJ2-7; 12 bases in the middle match TRBD1. Partial CDR3 DNA: TGCGCCAGCAGCCCTGGGACAGGGGGCGCATACGAG. Its protein reads: CASSPGTGGAYE. The entire CDR3 protein is CASSPGTGGAYEQYF.